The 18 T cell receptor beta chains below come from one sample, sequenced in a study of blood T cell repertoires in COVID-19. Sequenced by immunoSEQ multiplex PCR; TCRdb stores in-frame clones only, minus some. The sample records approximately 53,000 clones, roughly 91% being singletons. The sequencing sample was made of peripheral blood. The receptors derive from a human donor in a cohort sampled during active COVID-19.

The CDR3 region is CASSRTSGDYTGELFF. The CDR3 DNA reads TGTGCCAGCAGCAGGACTAGCGGGGACTACACCGGGGAGCTGTTTTTT. This sequence joins TRBV7-3 and TRBJ2-2; 12 nucleotides line up with TRBD2. Per the germline V gene, CDR1 is SGHTA and CDR2 is FQGTGA. The CDR3 is 16 amino acids. Trimming cost V 5 bases and J 3 bases; bases outside gene matches: 4.

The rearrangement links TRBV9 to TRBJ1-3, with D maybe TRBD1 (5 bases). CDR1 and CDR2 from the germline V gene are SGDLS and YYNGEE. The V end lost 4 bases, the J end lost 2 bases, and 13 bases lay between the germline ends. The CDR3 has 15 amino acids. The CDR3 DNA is TGTGCCAGCAGCCTGGAGGGGTTACCTGGAAACACCATATATTTT. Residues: CASSLEGLPGNTIYF.

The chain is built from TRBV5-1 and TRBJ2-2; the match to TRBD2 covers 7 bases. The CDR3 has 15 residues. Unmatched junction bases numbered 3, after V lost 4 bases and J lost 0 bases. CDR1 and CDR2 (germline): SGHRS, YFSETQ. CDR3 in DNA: TGCGCCAGCAGCGCCGGGGGGTCGAACACCGGGGAGCTGTTTTTT. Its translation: CASSAGGSNTGELFF.

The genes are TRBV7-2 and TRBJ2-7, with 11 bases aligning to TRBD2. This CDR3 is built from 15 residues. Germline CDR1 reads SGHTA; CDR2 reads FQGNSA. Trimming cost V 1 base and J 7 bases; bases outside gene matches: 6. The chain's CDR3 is CASSLVLAGVAEQYV. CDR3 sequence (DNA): TGTGCCAGCAGCTTAGTACTAGCGGGAGTAGCAGAGCAGTACGTC.

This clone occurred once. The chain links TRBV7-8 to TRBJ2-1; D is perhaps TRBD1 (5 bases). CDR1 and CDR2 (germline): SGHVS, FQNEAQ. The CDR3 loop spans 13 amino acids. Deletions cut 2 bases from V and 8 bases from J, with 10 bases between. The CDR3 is CASSLRVRDEQFF. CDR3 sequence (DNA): TGTGCCAGCAGCTTACGAGTCAGGGATGAGCAGTTCTTC.

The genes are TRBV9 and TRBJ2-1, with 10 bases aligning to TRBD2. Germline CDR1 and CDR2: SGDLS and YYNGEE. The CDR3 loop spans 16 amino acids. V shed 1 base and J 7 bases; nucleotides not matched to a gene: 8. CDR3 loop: CASSVTSGALGNEQFF. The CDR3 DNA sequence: TGTGCCAGCAGCGTAACTAGCGGGGCCCTCGGGAATGAGCAGTTCTTC.

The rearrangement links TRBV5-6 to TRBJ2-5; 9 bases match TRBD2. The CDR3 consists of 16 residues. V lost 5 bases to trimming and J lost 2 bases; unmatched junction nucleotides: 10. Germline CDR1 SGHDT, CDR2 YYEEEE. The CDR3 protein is CASRFGAAGGQETQYF. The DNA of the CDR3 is TGTGCCAGCAGATTTGGGGCAGCGGGAGGACAAGAGACCCAGTACTTC.

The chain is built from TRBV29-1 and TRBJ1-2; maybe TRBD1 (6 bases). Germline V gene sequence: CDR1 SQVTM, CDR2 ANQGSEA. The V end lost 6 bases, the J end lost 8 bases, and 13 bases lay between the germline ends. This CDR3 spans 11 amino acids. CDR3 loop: CSVGQGRGYTF. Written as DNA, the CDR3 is TGCAGCGTGGGCCAGGGGAGAGGCTACACCTTC.

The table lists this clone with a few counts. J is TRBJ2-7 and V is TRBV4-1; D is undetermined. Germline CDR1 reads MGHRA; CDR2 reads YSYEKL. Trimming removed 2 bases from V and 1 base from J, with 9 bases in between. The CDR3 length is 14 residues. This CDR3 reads CASSQPPRSYEQYF. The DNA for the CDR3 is TGCGCCAGCAGCCAACCTCCCCGTTCCTACGAGCAGTACTTC.

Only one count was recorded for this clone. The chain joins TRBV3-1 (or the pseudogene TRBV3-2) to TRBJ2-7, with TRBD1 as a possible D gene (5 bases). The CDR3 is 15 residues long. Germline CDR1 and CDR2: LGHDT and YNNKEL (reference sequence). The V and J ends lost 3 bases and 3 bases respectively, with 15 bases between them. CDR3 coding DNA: TGTGCCAGCAGCCATCATAATAGCAGGGACTACGAGCAGTACTTC. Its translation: CASSHHNSRDYEQYF.

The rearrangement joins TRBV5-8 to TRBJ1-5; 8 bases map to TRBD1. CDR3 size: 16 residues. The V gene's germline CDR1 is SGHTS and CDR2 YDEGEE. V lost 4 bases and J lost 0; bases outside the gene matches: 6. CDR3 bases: TGTGCCAGCAGCCCCCGGACAGGGCCTAGCAATCAGCCCCAGCATTTT. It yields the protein CASSPRTGPSNQPQHF.

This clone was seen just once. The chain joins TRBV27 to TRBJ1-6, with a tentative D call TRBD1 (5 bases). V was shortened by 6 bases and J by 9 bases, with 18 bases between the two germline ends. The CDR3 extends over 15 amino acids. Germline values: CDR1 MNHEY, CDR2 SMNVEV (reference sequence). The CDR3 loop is CASSPRAGTSSPLHF. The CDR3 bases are TGTGCCAGCAGCCCCCGGGCGGGGACGAGTTCACCCCTCCACTTT.

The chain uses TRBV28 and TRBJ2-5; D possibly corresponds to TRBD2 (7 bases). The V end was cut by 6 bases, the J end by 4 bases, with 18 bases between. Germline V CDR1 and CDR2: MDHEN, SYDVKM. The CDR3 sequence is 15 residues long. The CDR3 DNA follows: TGTGCCAGCAGCCCCCGCTGGGGGGGCGGAGAGACCCAGTACTTC. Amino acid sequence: CASSPRWGGGETQYF.

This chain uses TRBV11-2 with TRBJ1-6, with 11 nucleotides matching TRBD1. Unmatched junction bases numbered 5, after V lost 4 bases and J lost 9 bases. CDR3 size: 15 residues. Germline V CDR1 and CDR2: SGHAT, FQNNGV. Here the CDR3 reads CASSSRTGGSSPLHF. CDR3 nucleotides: TGTGCCAGCAGCTCTAGGACAGGGGGCTCTTCACCCCTCCACTTT. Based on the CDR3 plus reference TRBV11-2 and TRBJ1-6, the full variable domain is EAGVAQSPRYKIIEKRQSVAFWCNPISGHATLYWYQQILGQGPKLLIQFQNNGVVDDSQLPKDRFSAERLKGVDSTLKIQPAKLEDSAVYLCASSSRTGGSSPLHFGNGTRLTVT.

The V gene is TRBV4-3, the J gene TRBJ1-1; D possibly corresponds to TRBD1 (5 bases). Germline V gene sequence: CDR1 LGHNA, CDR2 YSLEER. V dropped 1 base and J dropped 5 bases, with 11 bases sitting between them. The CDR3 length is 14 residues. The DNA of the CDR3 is TGCGCCAGCAGCCAAGTACGGGGGGGGACTGAAGCTTTCTTT. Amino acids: CASSQVRGGTEAFF.

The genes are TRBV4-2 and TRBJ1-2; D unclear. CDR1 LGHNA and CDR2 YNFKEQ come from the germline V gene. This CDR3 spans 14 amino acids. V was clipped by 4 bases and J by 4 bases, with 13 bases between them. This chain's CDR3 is CASSPGSAGYGYTF. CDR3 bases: TGTGCCAGCAGCCCTGGCTCTGCGGGCTATGGCTACACCTTC.

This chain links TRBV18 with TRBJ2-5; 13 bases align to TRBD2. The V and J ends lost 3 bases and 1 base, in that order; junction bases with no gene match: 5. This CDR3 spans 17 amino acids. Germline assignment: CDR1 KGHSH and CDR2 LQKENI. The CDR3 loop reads CASSPLGLAGVQETQYF. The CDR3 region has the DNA TGTGCCAGCTCACCCCTCGGACTAGCGGGGGTCCAAGAGACCCAGTACTTC.

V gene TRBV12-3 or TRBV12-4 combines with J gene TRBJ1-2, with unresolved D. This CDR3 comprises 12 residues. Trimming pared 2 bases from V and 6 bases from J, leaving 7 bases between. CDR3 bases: TGTGCCAGCAGTTTATTGCAGGATGGCTACACCTTC. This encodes CASSLLQDGYTF.